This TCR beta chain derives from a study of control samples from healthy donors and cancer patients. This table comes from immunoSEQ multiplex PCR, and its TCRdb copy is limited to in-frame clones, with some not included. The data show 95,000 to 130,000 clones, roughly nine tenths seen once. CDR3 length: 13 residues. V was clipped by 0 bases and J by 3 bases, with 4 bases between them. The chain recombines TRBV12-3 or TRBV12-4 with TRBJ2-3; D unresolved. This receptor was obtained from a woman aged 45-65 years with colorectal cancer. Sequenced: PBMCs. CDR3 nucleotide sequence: TGTGCCAGCAGTTTAGCGCGGACAGATACGCAGTATTTT. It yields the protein CASSLARTDTQYF.